The clone carrying this TCR beta chain came up once. The data were produced by immunoSEQ multiplex PCR, yet TCRdb's version contains in-frame clones alone and is incomplete. The sample lists around 99,000 clones, about nine tenths seen once, with more than 3.5% in the top ten. This specimen belongs to a study of control samples from healthy donors and cancer patients. Trimming removed 5 bases at V and 4 bases at J, with 14 bases between. Per the germline V gene, CDR1 is MDHEN and CDR2 is SYDVKM. The CDR3 sequence is 14 residues long. The rearrangement links TRBV28 to TRBJ2-5; D tentatively fits TRBD1 or TRBD2 (6 bases each). Sequencing was carried out using blood. This TCR derives from a human donor in good health. The donor label of this sample is uncertain. For the CDR3, the DNA is TGTGCCAGCAGTCCTGAAGGGGGGCTAGAGACCCAGTACTTC. The encoded protein is CASSPEGGLETQYF.